The clone carrying this T cell receptor beta chain was seen only once. Its antigen is undetermined. The data are from a study of Ad26.COV2.S vaccination and SARS-CoV-2 variants. This CDR3 spans 17 amino acids. Germline CDR1 is LNHDA and CDR2 is SQIVND (reference sequence). V was shortened by 8 bases and J by 0 bases, with 17 bases between the two germline ends. The protocol was immunoSEQ multiplex PCR, while the TCRdb copy is restricted to in-frame clones and leaves out a portion. The sample holds around 94,000 clones, around 82% seen once. Study outcomes and limitations: There was a possibility that the TCR breadth and depth analyses underestimated total T cell responses.

The specimen comprised peripheral blood, sampled after recovery from COVID-19. The TCR sequence derives from a human donor who had recovered from COVID-19. The chain links TRBV19 to TRBJ2-6, with no clear D. The CDR3 sequence: CASLAPSSYSGANVLTF. CDR3 sequence (DNA): TGTGCCAGTCTCGCCCCTTCGTCCTACTCTGGGGCCAACGTCCTGACTTTC.